The sequence of this TCR beta chain was determined in a study of blood T cells in healthy people across ages. Whole-study context: Every two T cells gave about one barcoded beta molecule via template switching.

On this clonotype: At one end, the junction sequence differs from germline, possibly due to a read error.

This CDR3 spans 15 amino acids. The germline CDR1 and CDR2 sequences are SGDLS and YYNGEE. The total RNA that was extracted per sample amounted to at least 5 micrograms. PCR was performed a second time for roughly 7 to 12 cycles using a sample-barcoded 5' primer and a J-beta primer mix. TCRdb reprocessed the 5' RACE reads via MiXCR and lists one record per CDR3 protein. This sample has hundreds of thousands of distinct CDR3 sequences, with about 51% found just once. The receptor's source is a woman at least 80 years old in good health. The V gene is TRBV9, the J gene TRBJ2-1; TRBD2 is a possible D gene (6 bases). The sequenced material came from blood. CDR3 sequence: CAGSVDGGSYNEQFF. CDR3 DNA sequence: TGTGCCGGCAGCGTTGACGGGGGTTCGTACAATGAGCAGTTCTTC.